This record looks at one T cell receptor beta chain sequence and its context. The sample belongs to a study of blood T cell repertoires in COVID-19. Overall study context: Samples taken during acute and convalescent COVID-19 were collected in the United States, Italy and Spain.

V lost 2 bases and J lost 5, with 7 bases in between. The length of the CDR3 is 13 residues. CDR1 SNHLY and CDR2 FYNNEI come from the germline V gene. Seattle patients were enrolled during active infection and followed longitudinally. Original processing notes: For nucleated cells, counts were estimated from reference gene primer amplification. Data came from immunoSEQ multiplex PCR; TCRdb stores just in-frame clones and leaves some out. The V and J calls and clone size are taken from that table; D and trimming were inferred from the DNA. The sample has fewer than 200,000 clones; more than 75% are singletons.

The chain carries TRBV2 and TRBJ2-1; no reliable D call. The sample was peripheral blood. The sequence came from a woman in her forties or fifties with COVID-19, enrolled during active disease. The CDR3, as DNA: TGTGCCAGCAGTGAATTGGGCCACAATGAGCAGTTCTTC. Its translation is CASSELGHNEQFF.